The T cell receptor beta chain under discussion was sequenced for a study of T cells in Graves' hyperthyroidism and ophthalmopathy. Not enrolled were patients with uncontrolled infection, other autoimmune disease, pregnancy or lactation. From RNA transcripts, TCR beta CDR3 regions were amplified. Primed by the HTBI set, a first-round RT-PCR was run on the TCR CDR3. TCRdb redid the calling of the multiplex PCR reads with MiXCR, one entry per CDR3 protein. The sample contains some 600,000 distinct CDR3 sequences, about 15% of which appear only once. This CDR3 region has 17 residues. Looked up from germline, CDR1 is SGHRS and CDR2 is YFSETQ. V was cut by 5 bases and J by 2 bases, with 23 bases left in between.

The sample was blood. The chain has TRBV5-1 and TRBJ2-7; tentatively, D is TRBD1 (7 bases). The sequence came from a woman aged 25 to 39 with Graves' hyperthyroidism that later progressed to Graves' ophthalmopathy. The chain's CDR3 is CASRGGSRDWTAYEQYF. CDR3 DNA sequence: TGCGCCAGCAGAGGGGGCAGTCGGGACTGGACGGCCTACGAGCAGTACTTC. Together with reference TRBV5-1 and TRBJ2-7, the CDR3 gives the full variable domain: KAGVTQTPRYLIKTRGQQVTLSCSPISGHRSVSWYQQTPGQGLQFLFEYFSETQRNKGNFPGRFSGRQFSNSRSEMNVSTLELGDSALYLCASRGGSRDWTAYEQYFGPGTRLTVT.